The clone carrying this TCR beta chain occurred a few times. The target antigen is unknown. The data stem from a study of glioma-infiltrating T cells. The study, taken as a whole, reports: Tissue-blood divergence was below expectation in non-neoplastic patients, above in gliomas. Very few CDR3 sequences were shared between tissue and blood.

Using RNA template, CDR3s of TCR alpha and beta were amplified with iRepertoire arm-PCR. Input was about 85-400 ng of tissue mRNA or PBMC total RNA. One entry per CDR3 protein, called by TCRdb with MiXCR from the multiplex PCR reads. The sample has about 130,000 distinct CDR3 sequences, 24% seen once. The CDR3 consists of 13 residues. The germline V gene encodes CDR1 LNHDA and CDR2 SQIVND (reference sequence). V was cut by 5 bases and J by 5 bases, with 13 bases left in between. This TCR came from a human donor with low-grade glioma or glioblastoma, undergoing nonglioma brain surgery, or in good health (not recorded which). The source material was glioma tissue, nonneoplastic brain tissue, or PBMCs (not recorded which). V usage is TRBV19 and J usage is TRBJ2-7; the D gene is possibly TRBD1 (5 bases). The CDR3 is CASSLGQGDEQYV. DNA of the CDR3: TGTGCCAGTAGTCTCGGGCAGGGCGACGAGCAGTACGTC.